Below, one TCR beta chain is given with its context. A read error may account for a junction end that differs from germline. 13 Jbeta primers and 60 Vbeta primers were used for the PCR. The method was immunoSEQ multiplex PCR; TCRdb's version includes in-frame clones alone and lacks a portion of them. Of some 140,000 clones detected, 60% to 75% appear once; the ten largest clones hold around 2.8%. Germline CDR1 SGHRS, CDR2 YFSETQ. The CDR3 covers 18 residues. The data were taken from a study of cytomegalovirus exposure and HLA in healthy donors. The clonotype was recovered from a man aged 18 to 29 in good health and CMV-seronegative. The rearrangement joins TRBV5-1 to TRBJ2-6, with a tentative D call TRBD1 (5 bases). The sequenced sample was PBMCs. The chain's CDR3 is CASSSGPQASSGANGLTF. CDR3 bases: TGCGCCAGCAGCTCGGGTCCCCAGGCGAGCTCTGGGGCCAACGGCCTGACTTTC. Based on the CDR3 plus reference TRBV5-1 and TRBJ2-6, the full variable domain is KAGVTQTPRYLIKTRGQQVTLSCSPISGHRSVSWYQQTPGQGLQFLFEYFSETQRNKGNFPGRFSGRQFSNSRSEMNVSTLELGDSALYLCASSSGPQASSGANGLTFGAGSRLTVL.